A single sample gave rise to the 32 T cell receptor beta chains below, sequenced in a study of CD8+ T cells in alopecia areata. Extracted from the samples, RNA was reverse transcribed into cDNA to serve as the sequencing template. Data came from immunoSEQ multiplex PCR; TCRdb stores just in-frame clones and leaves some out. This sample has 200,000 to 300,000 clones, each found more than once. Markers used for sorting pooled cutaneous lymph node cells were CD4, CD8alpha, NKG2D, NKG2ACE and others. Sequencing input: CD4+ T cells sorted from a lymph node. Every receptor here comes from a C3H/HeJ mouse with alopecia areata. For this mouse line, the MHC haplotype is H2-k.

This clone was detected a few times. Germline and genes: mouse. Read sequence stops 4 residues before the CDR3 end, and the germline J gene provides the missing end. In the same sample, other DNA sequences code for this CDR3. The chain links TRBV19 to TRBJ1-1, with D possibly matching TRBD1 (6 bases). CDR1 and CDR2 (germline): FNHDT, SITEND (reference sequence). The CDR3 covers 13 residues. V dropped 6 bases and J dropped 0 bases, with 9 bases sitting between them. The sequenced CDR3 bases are TGTGCCAGCATAGACAGGACAAACACA. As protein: CASIDRTNT. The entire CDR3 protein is CASIDRTNTEVFF.

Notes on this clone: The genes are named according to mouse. CDR3 amino acids: CASRQTWDSDYTF. The DNA read from the CDR3 is TGTGCCAGCAGGCAAACATGGGACTCC. J is TRBJ1-2 and V is TRBV14; D gene uncertain. The sequence runs out 4 residues before the end of the CDR3; the remainder is reconstructed from the germline J gene. The CDR3 spans 13 residues. Germline V gene data show CDR1 as SGHDT and CDR2 as FRDEAV. Trimming pared 5 bases from V and 3 bases from J, leaving 11 bases between. The full variable domain, completed using reference TRBV14 and TRBJ1-2, is EAGVTQSPRYAVLQEGQAVSFWCDPISGHDTLYWYQQPRDQGPQLLVYFRDEAVIDNSQLPSDRFSAVRPKGTNSTLKIQSAKQGDTATYLCASRQTWDSDYTFGSGTRLLVI.

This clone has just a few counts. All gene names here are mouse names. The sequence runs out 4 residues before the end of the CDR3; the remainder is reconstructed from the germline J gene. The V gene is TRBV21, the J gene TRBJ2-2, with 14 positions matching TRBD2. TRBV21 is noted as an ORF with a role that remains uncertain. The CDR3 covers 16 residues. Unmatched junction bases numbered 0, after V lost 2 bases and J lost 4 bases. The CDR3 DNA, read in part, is TGTGCTAGCAGTCAAGGGACTGGGGGGGCCACCGGG. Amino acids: CASSQGTGGATG. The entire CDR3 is CASSQGTGGATGQLYF.

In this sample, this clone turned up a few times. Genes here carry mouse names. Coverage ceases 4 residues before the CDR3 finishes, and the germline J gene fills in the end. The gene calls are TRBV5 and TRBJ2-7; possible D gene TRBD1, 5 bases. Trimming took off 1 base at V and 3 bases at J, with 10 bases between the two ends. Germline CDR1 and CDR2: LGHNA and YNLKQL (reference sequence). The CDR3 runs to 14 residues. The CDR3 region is CASSQAQGNYEQYF. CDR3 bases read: TGTGCCAGCAGCCAAGCGCAGGGAAACTAT.

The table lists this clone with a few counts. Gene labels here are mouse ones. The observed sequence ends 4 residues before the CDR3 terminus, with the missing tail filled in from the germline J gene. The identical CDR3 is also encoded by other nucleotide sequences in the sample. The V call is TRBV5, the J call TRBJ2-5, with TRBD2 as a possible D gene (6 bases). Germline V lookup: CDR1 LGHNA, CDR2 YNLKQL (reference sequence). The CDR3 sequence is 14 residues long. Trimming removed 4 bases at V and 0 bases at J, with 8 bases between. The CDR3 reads CASSPTGNQDTQYF. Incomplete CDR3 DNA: TGTGCCAGCAGCCCGACTGGTAACCAAGAC.

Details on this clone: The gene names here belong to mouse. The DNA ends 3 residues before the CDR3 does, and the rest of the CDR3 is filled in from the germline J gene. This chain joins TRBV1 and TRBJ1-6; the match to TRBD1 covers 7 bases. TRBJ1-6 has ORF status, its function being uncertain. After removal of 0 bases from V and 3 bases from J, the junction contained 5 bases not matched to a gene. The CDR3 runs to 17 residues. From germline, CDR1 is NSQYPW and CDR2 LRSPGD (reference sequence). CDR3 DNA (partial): TGCACCTGCAGTGCAGATCGACAGGGAGGCTATAATTCGCCC. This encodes CTCSADRQGGYNSP. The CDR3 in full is CTCSADRQGGYNSPLYF.

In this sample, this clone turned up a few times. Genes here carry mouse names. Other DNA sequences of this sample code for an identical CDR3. This CDR3 is CASSPQGADTQYF. Partial CDR3 DNA: TGTGCCAGCAGCCCCCAGGGGGCAGAC. V and J are TRBV5 and TRBJ2-5, with 8 bases identical to TRBD1. The missing CDR3 end, 4 residues past where the read stops, is filled in from the germline J gene. The CDR3 sequence is 13 residues long. Germline loops: CDR1 LGHNA, CDR2 YNLKQL (reference sequence).

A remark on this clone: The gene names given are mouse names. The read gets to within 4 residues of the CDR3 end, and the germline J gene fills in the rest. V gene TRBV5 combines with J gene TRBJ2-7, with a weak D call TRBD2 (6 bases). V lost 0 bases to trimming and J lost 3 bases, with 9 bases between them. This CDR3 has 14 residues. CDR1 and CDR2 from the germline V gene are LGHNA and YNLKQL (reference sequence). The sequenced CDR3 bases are TGTGCCAGCAGCCAAGATTCCTGGGGCTAT. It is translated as CASSQDSWGY. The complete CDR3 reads CASSQDSWGYEQYF.

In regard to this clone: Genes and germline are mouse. The CDR3 protein is CASKTINQDTQYF. Partial CDR3 DNA: TGTGCCAGCAAGACAATTAACCAAGAC. The chain links TRBV13-1 to TRBJ2-5; D gene uncertain. From the germline J gene comes the end of the CDR3, since the read stops 4 residues before it. The germline V gene has CDR1 NSHNY and CDR2 SYGAGN. The CDR3 runs to 13 residues. Trimming pared 6 bases from V and 0 bases from J, leaving 8 bases between.

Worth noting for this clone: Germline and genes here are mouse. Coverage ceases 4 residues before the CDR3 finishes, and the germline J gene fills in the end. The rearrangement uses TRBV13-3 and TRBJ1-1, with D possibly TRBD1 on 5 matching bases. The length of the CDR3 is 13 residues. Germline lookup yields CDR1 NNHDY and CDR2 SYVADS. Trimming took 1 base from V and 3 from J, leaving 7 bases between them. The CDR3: CASSDQGDTEVFF. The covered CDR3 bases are TGTGCCAGCAGTGATCAGGGTGACACA.

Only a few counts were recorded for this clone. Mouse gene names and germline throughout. CDR3 bases read: TGTGCCAGCAGTATGGGGGTTGCAAACTCC. Translated: CASSMGVANS. The full-length CDR3 reads as CASSMGVANSDYTF. J is TRBJ1-2 and V is TRBV19; D possibly corresponds to TRBD1 (5 bases). The read terminates 4 residues ahead of where the CDR3 ends, so the germline J gene completes it. The CDR3 loop spans 14 amino acids. The germline CDR1 and CDR2 sequences are FNHDT and SITEND (reference sequence). V lost 2 bases, J lost 0 bases, and 8 bases lay in between. Full variable domain (outside the CDR3, taken from reference TRBV19 and TRBJ1-2): GGIITQTPKFLIGQEGQKLTLKCQQNFNHDTMYWYRQDSGKGLRLIYYSITENDLQKGDLSEGYDASREKKSSFSLTVTSAQKNEMAVFLCASSMGVANSDYTFGSGTRLLVI.

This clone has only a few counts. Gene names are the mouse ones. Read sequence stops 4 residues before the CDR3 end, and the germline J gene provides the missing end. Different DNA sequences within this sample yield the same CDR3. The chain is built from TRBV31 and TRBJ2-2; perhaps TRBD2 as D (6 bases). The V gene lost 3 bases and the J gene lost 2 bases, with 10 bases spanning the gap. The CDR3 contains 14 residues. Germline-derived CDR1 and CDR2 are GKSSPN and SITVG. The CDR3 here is CAWRGTTNTGQLYF. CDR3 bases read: TGTGCCTGGAGAGGGACTACTAACACCGGG.

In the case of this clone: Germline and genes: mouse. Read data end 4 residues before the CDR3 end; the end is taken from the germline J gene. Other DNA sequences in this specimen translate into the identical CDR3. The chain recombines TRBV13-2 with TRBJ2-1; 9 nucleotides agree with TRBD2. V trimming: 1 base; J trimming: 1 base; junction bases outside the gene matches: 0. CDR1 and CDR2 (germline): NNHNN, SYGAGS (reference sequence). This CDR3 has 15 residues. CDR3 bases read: TGTGCCAGCGGTGATTGGGGGGGCAACTATGCT. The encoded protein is CASGDWGGNYA. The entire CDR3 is CASGDWGGNYAEQFF.

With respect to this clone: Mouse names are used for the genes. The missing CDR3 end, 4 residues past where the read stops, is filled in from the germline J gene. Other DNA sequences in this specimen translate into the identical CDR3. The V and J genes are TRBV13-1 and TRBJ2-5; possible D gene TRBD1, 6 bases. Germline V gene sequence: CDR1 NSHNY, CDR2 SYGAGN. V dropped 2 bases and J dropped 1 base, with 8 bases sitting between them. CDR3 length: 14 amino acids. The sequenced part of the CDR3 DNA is TGTGCCAGCAGTGAAGGGACACACCAAGAC. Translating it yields CASSEGTHQD. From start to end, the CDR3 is CASSEGTHQDTQYF.

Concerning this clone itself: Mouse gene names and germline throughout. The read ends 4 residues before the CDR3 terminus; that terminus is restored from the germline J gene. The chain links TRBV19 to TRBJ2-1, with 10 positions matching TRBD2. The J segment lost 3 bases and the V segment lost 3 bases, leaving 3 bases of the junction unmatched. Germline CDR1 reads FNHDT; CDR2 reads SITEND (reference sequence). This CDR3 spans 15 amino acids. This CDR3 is CASSTHWGGYAEQFF. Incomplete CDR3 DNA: TGTGCCAGCAGTACCCACTGGGGGGGCTATGCT.

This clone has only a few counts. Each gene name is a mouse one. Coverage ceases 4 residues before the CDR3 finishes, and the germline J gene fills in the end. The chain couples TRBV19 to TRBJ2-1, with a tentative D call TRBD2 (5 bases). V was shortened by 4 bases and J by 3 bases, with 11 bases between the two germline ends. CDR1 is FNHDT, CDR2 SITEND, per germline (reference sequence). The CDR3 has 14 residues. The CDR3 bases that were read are TGTGCCAGCAGTCCGATGGGGTTCTATGCT. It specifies CASSPMGFYA. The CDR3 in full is CASSPMGFYAEQFF.

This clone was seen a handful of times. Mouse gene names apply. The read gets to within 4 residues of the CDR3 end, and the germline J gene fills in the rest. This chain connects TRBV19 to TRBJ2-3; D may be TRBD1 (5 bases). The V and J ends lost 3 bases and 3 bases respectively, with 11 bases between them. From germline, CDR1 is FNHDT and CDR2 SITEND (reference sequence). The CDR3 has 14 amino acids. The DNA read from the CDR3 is TGTGCCAGCAGTAGCGCTAGGGGAGCAGAA. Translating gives CASSSARGAE. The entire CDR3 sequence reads CASSSARGAETLYF.

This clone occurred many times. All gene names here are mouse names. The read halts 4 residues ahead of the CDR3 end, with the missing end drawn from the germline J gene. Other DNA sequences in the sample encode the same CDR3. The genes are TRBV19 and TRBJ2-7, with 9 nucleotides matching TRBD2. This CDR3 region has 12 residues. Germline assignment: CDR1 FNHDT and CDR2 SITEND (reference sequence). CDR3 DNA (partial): TGTGCCAGCATAGACTGGGGGTAT. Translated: CASIDWGY. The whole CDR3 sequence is CASIDWGYEQYF.

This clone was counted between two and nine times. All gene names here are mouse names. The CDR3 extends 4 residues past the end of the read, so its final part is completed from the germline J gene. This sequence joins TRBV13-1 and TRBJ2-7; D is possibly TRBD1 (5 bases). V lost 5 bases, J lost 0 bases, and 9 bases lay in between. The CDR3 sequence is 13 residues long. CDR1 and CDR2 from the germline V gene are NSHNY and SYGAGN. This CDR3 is CASRRQSSYEQYF. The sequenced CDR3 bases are TGTGCCAGCAGGAGACAGAGCTCCTAT.

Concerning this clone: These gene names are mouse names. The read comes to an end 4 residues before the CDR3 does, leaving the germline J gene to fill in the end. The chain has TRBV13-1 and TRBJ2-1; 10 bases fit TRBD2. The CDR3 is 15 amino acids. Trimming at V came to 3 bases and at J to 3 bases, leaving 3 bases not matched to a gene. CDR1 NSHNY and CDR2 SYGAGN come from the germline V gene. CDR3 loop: CASSAGLGAYAEQFF. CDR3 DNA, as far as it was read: TGTGCCAGCAGTGCTGGACTGGGGGCCTATGCT.

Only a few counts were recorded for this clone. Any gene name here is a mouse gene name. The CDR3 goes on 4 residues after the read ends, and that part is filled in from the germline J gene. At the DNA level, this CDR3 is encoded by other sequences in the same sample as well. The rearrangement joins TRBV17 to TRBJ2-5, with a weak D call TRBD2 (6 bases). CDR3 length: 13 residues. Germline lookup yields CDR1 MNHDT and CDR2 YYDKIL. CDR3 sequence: CASSRGGRDTQYF. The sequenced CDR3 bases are TGTGCTAGCAGTAGGGGGGGACGAGAC.

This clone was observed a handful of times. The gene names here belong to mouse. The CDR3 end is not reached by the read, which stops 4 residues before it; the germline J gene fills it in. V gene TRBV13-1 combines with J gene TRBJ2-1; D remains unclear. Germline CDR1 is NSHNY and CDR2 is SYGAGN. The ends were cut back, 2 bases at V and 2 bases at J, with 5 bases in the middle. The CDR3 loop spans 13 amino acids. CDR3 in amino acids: CASSEPDYAEQFF. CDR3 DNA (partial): TGTGCCAGCAGTGAGCCAGACTATGCT.

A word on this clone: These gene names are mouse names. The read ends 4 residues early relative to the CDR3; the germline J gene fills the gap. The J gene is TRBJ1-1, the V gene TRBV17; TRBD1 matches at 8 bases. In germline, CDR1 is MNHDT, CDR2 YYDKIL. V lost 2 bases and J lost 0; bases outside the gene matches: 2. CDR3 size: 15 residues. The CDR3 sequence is CASSRRQGSNTEVFF. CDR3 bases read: TGTGCTAGCAGTAGACGACAGGGGTCAAACACA.

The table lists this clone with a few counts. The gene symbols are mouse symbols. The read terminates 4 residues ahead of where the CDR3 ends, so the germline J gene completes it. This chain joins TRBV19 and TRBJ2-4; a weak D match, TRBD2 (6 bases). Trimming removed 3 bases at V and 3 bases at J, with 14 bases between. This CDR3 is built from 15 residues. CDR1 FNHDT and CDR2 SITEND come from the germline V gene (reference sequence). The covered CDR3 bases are TGTGCCAGCAGTAAGGCCTGGGGACCCCAAAAC. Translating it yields CASSKAWGPQN. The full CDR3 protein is CASSKAWGPQNTLYF.

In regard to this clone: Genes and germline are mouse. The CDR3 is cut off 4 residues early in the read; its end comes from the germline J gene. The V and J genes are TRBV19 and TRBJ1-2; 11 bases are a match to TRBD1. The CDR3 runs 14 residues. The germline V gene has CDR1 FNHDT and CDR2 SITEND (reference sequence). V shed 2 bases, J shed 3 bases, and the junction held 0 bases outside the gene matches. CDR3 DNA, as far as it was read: TGTGCCAGCAGTATGGACAGGGGGCACTCC. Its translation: CASSMDRGHS. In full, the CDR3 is CASSMDRGHSDYTF.

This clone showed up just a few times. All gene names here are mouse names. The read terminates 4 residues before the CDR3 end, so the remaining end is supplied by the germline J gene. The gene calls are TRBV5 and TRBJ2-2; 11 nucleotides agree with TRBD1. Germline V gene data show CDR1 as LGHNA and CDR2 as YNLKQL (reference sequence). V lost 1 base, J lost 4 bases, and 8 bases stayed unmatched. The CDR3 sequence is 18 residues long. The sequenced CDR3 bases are TGTGCCAGCAGCCAAGGGACCGGGACAGGGGGATCCACCGGG. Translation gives CASSQGTGTGGSTG. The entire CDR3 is CASSQGTGTGGSTGQLYF.

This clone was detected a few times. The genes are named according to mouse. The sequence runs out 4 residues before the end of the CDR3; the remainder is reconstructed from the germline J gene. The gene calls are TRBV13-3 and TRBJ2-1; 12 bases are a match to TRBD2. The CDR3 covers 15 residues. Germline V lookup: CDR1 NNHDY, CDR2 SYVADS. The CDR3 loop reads CASRGLGGRGAEQFF. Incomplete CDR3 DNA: TGTGCCAGCAGAGGACTGGGGGGGAGAGGGGCT.

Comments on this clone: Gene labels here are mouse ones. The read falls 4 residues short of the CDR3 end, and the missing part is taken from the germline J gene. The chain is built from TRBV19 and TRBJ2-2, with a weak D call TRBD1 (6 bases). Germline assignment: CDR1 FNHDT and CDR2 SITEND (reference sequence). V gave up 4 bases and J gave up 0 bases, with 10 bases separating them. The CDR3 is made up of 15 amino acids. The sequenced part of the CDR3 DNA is TGTGCCAGCAGTTACAGGGCGGCAAACACCGGG. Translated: CASSYRAANTG. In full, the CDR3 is CASSYRAANTGQLYF.

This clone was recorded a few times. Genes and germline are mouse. CDR3: CASSFPGTGGPGQLYF. The CDR3 bases that were read are TGTGCCAGCAGTTTCCCCGGGACTGGGGGACCCGGG. V usage is TRBV14 and J usage is TRBJ2-2, with 11 bases lining up with TRBD2. The read falls 4 residues short of the CDR3 end, and the missing part is taken from the germline J gene. Per germline, CDR1 SGHDT and CDR2 FRDEAV. With 1 base clipped from V and 6 bases from J, the junction kept 5 bases outside the gene matches. The CDR3 is 16 residues long.

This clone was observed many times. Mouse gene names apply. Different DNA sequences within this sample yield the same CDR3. CDR3 DNA (partial): TGTGCCAGCAGTGGACAGAACCAAGAC. This encodes CASSGQNQD. The entire CDR3 protein is CASSGQNQDTQYF. The V and J genes are TRBV13-1 and TRBJ2-5, with D possibly matching TRBD1 (5 bases). The CDR3 end lies 4 residues beyond the end of the read and is filled in from the germline J gene. The V and J ends lost 3 bases and 0 bases respectively, with 5 bases between them. This CDR3 has 13 residues. CDR1 NSHNY and CDR2 SYGAGN come from the germline V gene.

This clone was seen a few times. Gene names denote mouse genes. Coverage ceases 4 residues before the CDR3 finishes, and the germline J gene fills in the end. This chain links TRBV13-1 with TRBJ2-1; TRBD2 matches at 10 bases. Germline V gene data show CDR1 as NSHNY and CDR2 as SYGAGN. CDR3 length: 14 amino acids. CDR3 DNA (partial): TGTGCCAGCAGTGTTCTGGGGGGGCAGGCT. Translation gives CASSVLGGQA. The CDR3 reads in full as CASSVLGGQAEQFF.

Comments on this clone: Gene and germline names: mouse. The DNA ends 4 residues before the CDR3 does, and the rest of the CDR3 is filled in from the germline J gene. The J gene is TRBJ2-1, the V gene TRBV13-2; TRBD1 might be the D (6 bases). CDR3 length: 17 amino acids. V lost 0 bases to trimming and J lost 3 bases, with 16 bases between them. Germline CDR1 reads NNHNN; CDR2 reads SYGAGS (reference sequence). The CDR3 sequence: CASGDDRGGQIYAEQFF. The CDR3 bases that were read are TGTGCCAGCGGTGATGATCGAGGGGGACAAATCTATGCT.